What follows are 5 T cell receptor beta chains derived from one specimen sequenced in a study of T-cell memory formation after mild COVID-19. TCRdb used MiXCR to reprocess the 5' RACE reads, holding one entry per CDR3 protein. Here the sample spans around 410,000 distinct CDR3 sequences, around 22% being singletons. The sample comprised PBMCs or a T cell subset sorted from them (not recorded which). All receptors come from an adult woman who had mild COVID-19 (a few samples of this study predate the infection). Cell type and time point are not known.

This clonotype was picked up a small number of times. The chain uses TRBV2 and TRBJ1-1, with 8 bases matching TRBD1. CDR1 and CDR2 (germline): SNHLY, FYNNEI. The CDR3 runs 14 residues. Trimming removed 1 base from V and 5 bases from J; junction bases left unmatched: 3. CDR3 bases: TGTGCCAGCAGTGAAGGACAGGGGAGGACTGAAGCTTTCTTT. Its protein is CASSEGQGRTEAFF.

The rearrangement joins TRBV3-1 to TRBJ2-4; 7 bases match TRBD1. Germline V CDR1 and CDR2: LGHDT, YNNKEL (reference sequence). The CDR3 is 14 residues long. The J segment lost 3 bases and the V segment lost 6 bases, leaving 5 bases of the junction unmatched. CDR3 in DNA: TGTGCCAGCAGTGACACAGGGGACAAAAACATTCAGTACTTC. Its protein product is CASSDTGDKNIQYF.

This clonotype was counted between two and nine times. This chain uses TRBV9 with TRBJ2-5, with TRBD2 matching over 11 bases. Looked up from germline, CDR1 is SGDLS and CDR2 is YYNGEE. The V segment lost 3 bases and the J segment 5 bases; nucleotides outside the gene matches: 6. This CDR3 comprises 15 residues. The CDR3 loop is CASSDSGGAWETQYF. The DNA of the CDR3 is TGTGCCAGCAGCGATAGCGGGGGGGCCTGGGAGACCCAGTACTTC.

The chain is built from TRBV5-6 and TRBJ2-5; D is uncertain. Germline values: CDR1 SGHDT, CDR2 YYEEEE. Deletions cut 4 bases from V and 1 base from J, with 17 bases between. This CDR3 contains 16 residues. The CDR3 coding sequence is TGTGCCAGCAGCACGGATCAGACCAGCCCCCAAGAGACCCAGTACTTC. This encodes CASSTDQTSPQETQYF.

This clonotype was seen a few times. CDR3 loop: CASTRTDTQYF. The CDR3 DNA sequence: TGTGCCAGCACCCGCACAGATACGCAGTATTTT. The chain uses TRBV2 and TRBJ2-3, with D unclear. CDR1 is SNHLY, CDR2 FYNNEI, per germline. The CDR3 totals 11 residues. Trimming shortened V by 7 bases and J by 1 base, and 3 bases separated the two germline ends. Variable domain in full (rest from reference TRBV2 and TRBJ2-3): EPEVTQTPSHQVTQMGQEVILRCVPISNHLYFYWYRQILGQKVEFLVSFYNNEISEKSEIFDDQFSVERPDGSNFTLKIRSTKLEDSAMYFCASTRTDTQYFGPGTRLTVL.